This paragraph reports one T cell receptor (beta chain). Its antigen is not identified. This sample is drawn from a study of cytomegalovirus exposure and HLA in healthy donors. Whole-study results and caveats: The tendency of first-cohort TCR clusters to co-occur in the roughly 130 validation repertoires emerged from a later analysis.

Germline V gene lookup returns CDR1 MNHEY and CDR2 SMNVEV (reference sequence). The length of the CDR3 is 17 residues. J was trimmed by 0 bases and V by 3 bases; bases with no gene match: 8. Measured with immunoSEQ multiplex PCR; TCRdb has only the in-frame clones, and not every one. The repertoire holds 250,000 to 300,000 clones, just over 85% seen once, with more than 0.8% in the top ten. The donors belonged to the roughly 110-subject validation cohort, separate from the roughly 720-subject first cohort. This receptor was taken from a woman aged 18-29 years in good health and CMV-seronegative. The sequenced material came from PBMCs. V and J are TRBV27 and TRBJ1-1; 9 positions agree with TRBD1. CDR3: CASSFKGQGTLNTEAFF. The CDR3 nucleotides read TGTGCCAGCAGTTTCAAGGGACAGGGAACTCTGAACACTGAAGCTTTCTTT.